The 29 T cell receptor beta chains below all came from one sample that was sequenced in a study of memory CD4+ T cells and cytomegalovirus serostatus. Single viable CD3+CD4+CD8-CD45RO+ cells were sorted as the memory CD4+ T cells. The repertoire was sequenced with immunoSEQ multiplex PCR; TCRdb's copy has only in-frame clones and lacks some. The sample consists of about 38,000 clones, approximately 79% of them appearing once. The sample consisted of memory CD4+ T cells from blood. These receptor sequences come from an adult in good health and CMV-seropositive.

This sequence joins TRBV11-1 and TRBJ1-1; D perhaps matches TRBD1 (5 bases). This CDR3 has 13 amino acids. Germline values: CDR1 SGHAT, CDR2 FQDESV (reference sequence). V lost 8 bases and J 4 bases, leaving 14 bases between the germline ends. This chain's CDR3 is CASLVGGGTEAFF. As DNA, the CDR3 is TGTGCCAGCCTTGTTGGTGGGGGCACTGAAGCTTTCTTT. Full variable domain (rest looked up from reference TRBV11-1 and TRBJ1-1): EAEVAQSPRYKITEKSQAVAFWCDPISGHATLYWYRQILGQGPELLVQFQDESVVDDSQLPKDRFSAERLKGVDSTLKIQPAELGDSAMYLCASLVGGGTEAFFGQGTRLTVV.

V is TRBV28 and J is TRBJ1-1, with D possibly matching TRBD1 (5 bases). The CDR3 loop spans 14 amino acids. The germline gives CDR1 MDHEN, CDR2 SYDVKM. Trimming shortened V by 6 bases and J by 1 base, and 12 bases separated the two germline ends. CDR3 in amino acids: CASRLGVRNTEAFF. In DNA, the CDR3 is TGTGCCAGCAGGCTAGGGGTCAGGAACACTGAAGCTTTCTTT.

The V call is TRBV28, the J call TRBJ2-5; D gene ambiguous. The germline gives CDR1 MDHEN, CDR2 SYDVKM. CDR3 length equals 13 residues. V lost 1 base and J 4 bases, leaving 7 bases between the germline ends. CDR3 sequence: CASSLSLRETQYF. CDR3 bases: TGTGCCAGCAGTTTATCCCTAAGAGAGACCCAGTACTTC.

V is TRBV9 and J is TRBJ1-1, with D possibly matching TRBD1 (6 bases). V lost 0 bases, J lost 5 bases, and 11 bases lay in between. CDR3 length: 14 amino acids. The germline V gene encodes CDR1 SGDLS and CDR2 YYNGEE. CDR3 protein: CASSVGGGRTEAFF. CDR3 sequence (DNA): TGTGCCAGCAGCGTAGGAGGGGGGAGGACTGAAGCTTTCTTT.

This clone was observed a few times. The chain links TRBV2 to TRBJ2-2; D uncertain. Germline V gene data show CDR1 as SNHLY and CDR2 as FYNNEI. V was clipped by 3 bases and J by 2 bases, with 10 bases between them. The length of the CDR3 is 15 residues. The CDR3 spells CASSDSRINTGELFF. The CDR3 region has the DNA TGTGCCAGCAGTGACTCTAGAATTAACACCGGGGAGCTGTTTTTT. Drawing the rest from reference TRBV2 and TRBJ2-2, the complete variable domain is EPEVTQTPSHQVTQMGQEVILRCVPISNHLYFYWYRQILGQKVEFLVSFYNNEISEKSEIFDDQFSVERPDGSNFTLKIRSTKLEDSAMYFCASSDSRINTGELFFGEGSRLTVL.

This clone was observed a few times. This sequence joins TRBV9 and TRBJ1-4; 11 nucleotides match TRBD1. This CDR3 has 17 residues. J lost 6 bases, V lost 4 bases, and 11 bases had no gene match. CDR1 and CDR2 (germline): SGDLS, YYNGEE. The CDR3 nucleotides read TGTGCCAGCAGCCCCGGGACAGGGGGTTTTCGGGATGAAAAACTGTTTTTT. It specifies CASSPGTGGFRDEKLFF.

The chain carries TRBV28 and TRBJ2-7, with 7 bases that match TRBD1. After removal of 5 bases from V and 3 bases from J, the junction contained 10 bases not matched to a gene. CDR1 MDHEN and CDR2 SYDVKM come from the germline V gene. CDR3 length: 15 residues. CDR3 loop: CASSPERDSSYEQYF. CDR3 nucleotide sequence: TGTGCCAGCAGTCCTGAAAGGGACAGTAGCTACGAGCAGTACTTC.

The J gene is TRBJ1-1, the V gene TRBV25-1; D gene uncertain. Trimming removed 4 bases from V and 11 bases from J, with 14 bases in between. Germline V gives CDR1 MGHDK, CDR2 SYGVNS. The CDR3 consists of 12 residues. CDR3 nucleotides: TGTGCCAGCAGTGGCCACCCTCTGAAGGCTTTCTTT. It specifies CASSGHPLKAFF.

CDR3 DNA: TGTGCCAGCAGAATGAGGGGCCCCTACAATGAGCAGTTCTTC. It yields the protein CASRMRGPYNEQFF. The genes are TRBV5-8 and TRBJ2-1; D is perhaps TRBD1 or TRBD2 (5 bases each). Trimming took off 5 bases at V and 2 bases at J, with 11 bases between the two ends. The CDR3 loop spans 14 amino acids. CDR1 and CDR2 from the germline V gene are SGHTS and YDEGEE.

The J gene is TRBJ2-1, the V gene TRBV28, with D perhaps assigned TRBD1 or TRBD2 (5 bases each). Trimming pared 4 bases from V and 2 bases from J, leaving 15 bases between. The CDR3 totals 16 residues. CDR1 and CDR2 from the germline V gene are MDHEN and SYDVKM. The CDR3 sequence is CASSSLRLGAYNEQFF. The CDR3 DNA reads TGTGCCAGCAGTTCTCTAAGGTTGGGGGCCTACAATGAGCAGTTCTTC.

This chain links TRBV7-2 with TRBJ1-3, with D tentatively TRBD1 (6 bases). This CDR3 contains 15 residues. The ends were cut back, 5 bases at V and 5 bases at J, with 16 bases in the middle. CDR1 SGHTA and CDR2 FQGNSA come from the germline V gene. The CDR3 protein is CASSPPGGARNTIYF. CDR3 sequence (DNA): TGTGCCAGCAGCCCCCCGGGGGGCGCCAGAAACACCATATATTTT.

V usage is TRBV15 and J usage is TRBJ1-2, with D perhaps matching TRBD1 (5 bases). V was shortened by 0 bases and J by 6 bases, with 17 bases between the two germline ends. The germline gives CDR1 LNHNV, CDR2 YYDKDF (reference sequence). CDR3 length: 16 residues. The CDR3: CATSRDPGRGQDGYTF. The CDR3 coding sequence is TGTGCCACCAGCAGAGACCCCGGGAGGGGTCAAGATGGCTACACCTTC.

The DNA of the CDR3 is TGCGCCAGCAGCATGGAAAGCGGCCGGGACAATGAGCAGTTCTTC. Encoded protein: CASSMESGRDNEQFF. This chain connects TRBV5-1 to TRBJ2-1, with a tentative D call TRBD2 (5 bases). Germline V CDR1 and CDR2: SGHRS, YFSETQ. This CDR3 region has 15 residues. Trimming pared 4 bases from V and 5 bases from J, leaving 16 bases between. The complete variable domain, with remaining parts taken from reference TRBV5-1 and TRBJ2-1, reads KAGVTQTPRYLIKTRGQQVTLSCSPISGHRSVSWYQQTPGQGLQFLFEYFSETQRNKGNFPGRFSGRQFSNSRSEMNVSTLELGDSALYLCASSMESGRDNEQFFGPGTRLTVL.

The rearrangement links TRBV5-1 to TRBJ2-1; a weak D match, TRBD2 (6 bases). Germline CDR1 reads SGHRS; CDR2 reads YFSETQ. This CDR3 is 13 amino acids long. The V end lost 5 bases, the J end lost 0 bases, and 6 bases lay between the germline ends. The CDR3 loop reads CASRTSSYNEQFF. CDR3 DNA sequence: TGCGCCAGCAGGACTAGCTCCTACAATGAGCAGTTCTTC.

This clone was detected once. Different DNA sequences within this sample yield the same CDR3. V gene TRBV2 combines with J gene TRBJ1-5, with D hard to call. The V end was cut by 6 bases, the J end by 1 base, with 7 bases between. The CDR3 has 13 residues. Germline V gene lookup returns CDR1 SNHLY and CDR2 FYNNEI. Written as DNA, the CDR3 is TGTGCCAGCAGGGGCCTCAGCAATCAGCCCCAGCATTTT. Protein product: CASRGLSNQPQHF. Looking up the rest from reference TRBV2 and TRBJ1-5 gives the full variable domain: EPEVTQTPSHQVTQMGQEVILRCVPISNHLYFYWYRQILGQKVEFLVSFYNNEISEKSEIFDDQFSVERPDGSNFTLKIRSTKLEDSAMYFCASRGLSNQPQHFGDGTRLSIL.

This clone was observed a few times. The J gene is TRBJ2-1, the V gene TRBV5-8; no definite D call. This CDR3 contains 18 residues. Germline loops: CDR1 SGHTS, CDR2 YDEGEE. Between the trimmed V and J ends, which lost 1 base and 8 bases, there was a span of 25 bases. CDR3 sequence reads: CASSLSRPRSFMAHEQFF. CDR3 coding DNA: TGTGCCAGCAGCTTGTCTCGGCCAAGGTCGTTCATGGCCCATGAGCAGTTCTTC.

The CDR3 sequence: CASSQDGSFSGGRGYEQYF. CDR3 coding DNA: TGTGCCAGCAGCCAAGATGGATCTTTCTCGGGGGGCCGGGGATACGAGCAGTACTTC. The chain couples TRBV4-2 to TRBJ2-7; perhaps TRBD2 as D (7 bases). The CDR3 runs 19 residues. The germline V gene has CDR1 LGHNA and CDR2 YNFKEQ. The V and J ends lost 0 bases and 4 bases respectively, with 25 bases between them.

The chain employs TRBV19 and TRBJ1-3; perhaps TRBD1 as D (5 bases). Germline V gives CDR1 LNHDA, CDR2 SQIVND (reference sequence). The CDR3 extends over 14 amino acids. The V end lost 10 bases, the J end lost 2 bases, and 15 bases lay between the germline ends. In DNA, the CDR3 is TGTGCCACCGGGGCAGGGCAGGCTGGAAACACCATATATTTT. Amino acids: CATGAGQAGNTIYF.

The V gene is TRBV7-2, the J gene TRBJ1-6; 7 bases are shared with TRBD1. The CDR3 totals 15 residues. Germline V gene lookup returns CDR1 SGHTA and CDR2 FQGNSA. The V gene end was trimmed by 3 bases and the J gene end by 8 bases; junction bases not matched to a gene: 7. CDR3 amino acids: CASSFLSQGDSPLHF. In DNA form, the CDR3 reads TGTGCCAGCAGCTTTTTGAGCCAGGGGGATTCACCCCTCCACTTT.

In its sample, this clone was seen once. CDR3 sequence: CATGQVETQYF. For the CDR3, the DNA is TGTGCCACCGGGCAGGTAGAGACCCAGTACTTC. V gene TRBV15 combines with J gene TRBJ2-5, with D hard to call. Deletions cut 8 bases from V and 4 bases from J, with 8 bases between. CDR3 size: 11 residues. Germline loops: CDR1 LNHNV, CDR2 YYDKDF (reference sequence).

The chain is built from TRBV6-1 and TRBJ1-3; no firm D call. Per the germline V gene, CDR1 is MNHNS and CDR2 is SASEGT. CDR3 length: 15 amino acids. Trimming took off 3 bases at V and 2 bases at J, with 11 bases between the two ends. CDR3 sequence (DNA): TGTGCCAGCAGTGAGGGCCCTAATCCTGGAAACACCATATATTTT. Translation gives CASSEGPNPGNTIYF.

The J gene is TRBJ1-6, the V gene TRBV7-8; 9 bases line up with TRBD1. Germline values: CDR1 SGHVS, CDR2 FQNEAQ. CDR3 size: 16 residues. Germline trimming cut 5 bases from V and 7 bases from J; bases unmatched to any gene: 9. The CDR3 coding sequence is TGTGCCAGCAGCCTCGGGGCAGGACAGGGGAATTCACCCCTCCACTTT. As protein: CASSLGAGQGNSPLHF.

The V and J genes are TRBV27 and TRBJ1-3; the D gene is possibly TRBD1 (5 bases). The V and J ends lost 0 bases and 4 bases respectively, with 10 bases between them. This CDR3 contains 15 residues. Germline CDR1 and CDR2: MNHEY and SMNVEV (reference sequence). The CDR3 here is CASSLSRQGGNTIYF. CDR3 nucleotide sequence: TGTGCCAGCAGTTTATCGCGGCAGGGCGGAAACACCATATATTTT.

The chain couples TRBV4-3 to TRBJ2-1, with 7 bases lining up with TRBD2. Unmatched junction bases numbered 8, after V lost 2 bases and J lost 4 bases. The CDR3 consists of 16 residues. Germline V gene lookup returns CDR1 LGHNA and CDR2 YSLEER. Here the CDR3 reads CASSQSWLAAYNEQFF. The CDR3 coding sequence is TGCGCCAGCAGCCAATCTTGGCTAGCGGCATACAATGAGCAGTTCTTC.

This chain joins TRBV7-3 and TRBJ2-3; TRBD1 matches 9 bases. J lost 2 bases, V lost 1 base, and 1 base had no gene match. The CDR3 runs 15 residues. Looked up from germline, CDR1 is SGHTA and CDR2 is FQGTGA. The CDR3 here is CASSLKQGATDTQYF. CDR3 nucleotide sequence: TGTGCCAGCAGCTTAAAACAGGGGGCCACAGATACGCAGTATTTT.

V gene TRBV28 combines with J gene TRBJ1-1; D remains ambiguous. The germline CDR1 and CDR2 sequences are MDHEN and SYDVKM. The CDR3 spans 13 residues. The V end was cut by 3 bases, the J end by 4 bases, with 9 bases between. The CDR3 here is CASSFSAGTEAFF. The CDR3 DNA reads TGTGCCAGCAGTTTTTCAGCGGGCACTGAAGCTTTCTTT.

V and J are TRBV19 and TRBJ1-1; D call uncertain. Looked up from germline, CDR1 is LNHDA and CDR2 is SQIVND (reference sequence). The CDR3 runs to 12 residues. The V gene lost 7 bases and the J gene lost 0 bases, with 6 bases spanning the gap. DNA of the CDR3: TGTGCCAGTAAGCTCATGAACACTGAAGCTTTCTTT. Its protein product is CASKLMNTEAFF.

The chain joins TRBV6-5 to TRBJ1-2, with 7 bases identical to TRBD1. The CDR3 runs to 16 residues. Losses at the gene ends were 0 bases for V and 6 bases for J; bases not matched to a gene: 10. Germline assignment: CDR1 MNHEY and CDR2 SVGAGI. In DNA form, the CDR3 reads TGTGCCAGCAGTTACTCCTACCGACAGGGAGGGAATGGCTACACCTTC. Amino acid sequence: CASSYSYRQGGNGYTF.

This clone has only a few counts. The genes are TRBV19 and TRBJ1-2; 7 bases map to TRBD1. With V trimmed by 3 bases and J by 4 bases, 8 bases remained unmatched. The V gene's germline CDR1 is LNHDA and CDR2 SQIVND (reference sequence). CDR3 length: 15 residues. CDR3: CASSMGQQTSYGYTF. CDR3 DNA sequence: TGTGCCAGTAGTATGGGACAGCAGACCTCCTATGGCTACACCTTC.